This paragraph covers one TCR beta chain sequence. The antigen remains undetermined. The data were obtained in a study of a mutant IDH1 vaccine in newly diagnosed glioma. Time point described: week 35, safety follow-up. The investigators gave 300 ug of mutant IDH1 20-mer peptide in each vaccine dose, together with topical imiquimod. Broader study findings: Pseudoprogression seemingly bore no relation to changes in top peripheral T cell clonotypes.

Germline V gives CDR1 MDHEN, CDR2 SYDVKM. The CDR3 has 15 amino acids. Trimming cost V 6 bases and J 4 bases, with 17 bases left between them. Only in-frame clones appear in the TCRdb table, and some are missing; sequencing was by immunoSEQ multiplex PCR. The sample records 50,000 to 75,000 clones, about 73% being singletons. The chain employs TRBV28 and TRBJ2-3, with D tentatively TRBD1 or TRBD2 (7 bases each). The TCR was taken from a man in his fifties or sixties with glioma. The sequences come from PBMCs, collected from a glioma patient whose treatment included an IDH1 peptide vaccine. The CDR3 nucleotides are TGTGCCAGCAGCCTAGGGGGCGGGGGATCAGATACGCAGTATTTT. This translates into CASSLGGGGSDTQYF.